This T cell receptor (beta chain) was identified in a study of human T cells and chemical hapten exposure (dated by TCRdb to the early 2020s). For the study in its entirety: For sensitization, 2% DPC in acetone was applied to a 2 cm by 2 cm area of upper inner arm skin. The libraries were sequenced as a pool, and the TCR yield per sample differed mostly because of small variations in library volumes within the pool. Blood was sampled from patients pre-sensitization (week 0) and at 2, 6 and about 24 weeks after DPC sensitization. The study tracked peripheral blood TCR repertoire changes in vivo during primary and secondary sensitization to the hapten diphenylcyclopropenone (DPC) in alopecia patients. Patch tests used Finn chambers with 0.01% DPC on the upper back, scored after 6 days by International Contact Dermatitis Research Group standards. Patients additionally received weekly therapeutic DPC doses to the scalp throughout the approximately 24-week study period. The patient cohort, mostly female, included alopecia areata with under or over 50% scalp involvement, alopecia totalis and alopecia universalis. For TCR sequencing, blood came from 25 to 30 alopecia patients at anywhere from one to four time points (pre-sensitization, 2, 6 and 24 weeks). On the study overall, not on this receptor specifically: No change with DPC sensitization was found in the number of TCRs above 1 in 1000 frequency, and no evidence of global repertoire structure alterations was found. Compared with pre-sensitization or healthy control sets, expanded TCRs formed significantly more large CDR3 similarity clusters, which is consistent with antigen-driven responses. Alopecia, a presumed autoimmune disease, was present in all patients, so the immune response of the patients might differ from that of healthy individuals. The number of PT1 expanded TCRs positively correlated with patch test score, significant at thresholds 8, 16 and 32 but not 4. Repeated subsampling changed both the strength of the expansion versus patch-test correlation and the threshold at which that correlation became significant.

Comment on this clonotype: It has no known antigen specificity. Base qualities are not provided; no much larger clone lies one nucleotide away.

Interpreted using the paper, the time point label stands for: pre-sensitization, week 0. According to the study, the label for this sample's treatment or condition signals: therapeutic diphenylcyclopropenone sensitization with weekly scalp DPC. Blood at each patch-test visit was drawn before the patch test was applied. Eligible patients were aged 18 to 70, diagnosed with alopecia, deemed suitable for DPC therapy, and excluded if pregnant. Total RNA was extracted from unfractionated whole blood that had been collected in Tempus Blood RNA tubes. The CDR3 runs 15 residues from the cysteine to the phenylalanine. The sequence is cut down to CDR3 DNA, 45 bases in frame from base 1. The germline V gene (reference sequence) yields SGHNT for CDR1 and YYREEE for CDR2. Germline trimming amounts to 4 bases on V and 4 bases on J, with 5 as the count of junction bases outside the gene matches. The method was RACE. The sequencer listed for this sample is NextSeq 500. During library preparation, unique molecular identifiers were attached to individual cDNA molecules so that TCRs could be counted in a quantitative, reproducible way. From each blood RNA sample, both TCR alpha and TCR beta chains were sequenced. In the paper's pipeline: Samples had a median of around 92,000 TCRs, with a range from roughly 23,224 to 700,000. V, J and CDR3 annotation of the TCR reads was carried out using the Decombinator software suite. For PS versus PT1 abundance plots, all samples were subsampled to the same number of TCRs (28,000). Expanded TCRs were defined as absent before sensitization and observed at least eight times at the 2-week time point. TCRdb reanalyzed the raw reads on its own, using fastp at Q25 for trimming and MiXCR for clone calling, and kept in-frame beta chains. Every CDR3 protein is listed once, alongside the most common genes and DNA of its rows. TCRdb's processing, not the study's, gives the V and J calls here. This sample holds about 98,000 distinct CDR3 sequences; 10% to 12% were observed only once. Under 3.5% of the sample is taken by the ten largest.

The chain uses TRBV5-4 and TRBJ1-6; TRBD1 aligns with 7 central bases. This sample comprised whole blood, obtained in connection with sensitization to the hapten diphenylcyclopropenone (DPC). The origin of this receptor is a woman aged 55-75 years with alopecia areata. Some clones in this sample may be carry-over from other donors' samples. The CDR3 region: CASSPGTDYNSPLHF. The nucleotide sequence is given as TGTGCCAGCAGCCCCGGGACAGATTATAATTCACCCCTCCACTTT.